One and the same sample provided the 27 T cell receptor beta chains below, sequenced in a study of cytomegalovirus exposure and HLA in healthy donors. PCR involved 60 Vbeta and 13 Jbeta primers. Generated by immunoSEQ multiplex PCR, the TCRdb table keeps only in-frame clones and is missing some. The table includes roughly 140,000 clones, over 60% detected once. The sequencing input was PBMCs. The receptors stem from a middle-aged man in good health and CMV-seropositive.

This sequence joins TRBV7-3 and TRBJ2-1; 9 nucleotides agree with TRBD2. Germline-derived CDR1 and CDR2 are SGHTA and FQGTGA. J was trimmed by 8 bases and V by 2 bases; bases with no gene match: 13. The CDR3 extends over 17 amino acids. The CDR3 region has the DNA TGTGCCAGCAGCTTAGTTGGCGGGAGGGCGCCGGGGGATGAGCAGTTCTTC. It encodes CASSLVGGRAPGDEQFF.

The gene calls are TRBV30 and TRBJ1-4; no definite D call. The CDR3 sequence is 13 residues long. Trimming shortened V by 7 bases and J by 2 bases, and 11 bases separated the two germline ends. The germline gives CDR1 GTSNPN, CDR2 SVGIG (reference sequence). This chain's CDR3 is CAYSGDTNEKLFF. The CDR3 DNA is TGTGCCTATTCCGGGGATACTAATGAAAAACTGTTTTTT.

To note about this clone: An end of the junction does not agree with germline; a read error may underlie this. The chain links TRBV27 to TRBJ1-1, with TRBD1 matching over 7 bases. The CDR3 is 13 residues long. Germline lookup yields CDR1 MNHEY and CDR2 SMNVEV (reference sequence). CDR3 in amino acids: CASSLSRDRQRLF. The CDR3 bases are TGTGCCAGCAGTTTATCGAGGGACAGACAAAGACTCTTT.

The J gene is TRBJ2-7, the V gene TRBV27; D might be TRBD2 (8 bases). The CDR3 length is 16 residues. Per germline, CDR1 MNHEY and CDR2 SMNVEV (reference sequence). The V and J ends lost 5 bases and 3 bases respectively, with 20 bases between them. The CDR3 sequence: CASSRGGGGANYEQYF. CDR3 in DNA: TGTGCCAGCAGTCGGGGGGGAGGGGGCGCGAACTACGAGCAGTACTTC.

The chain recombines TRBV7-8 with TRBJ2-3; no definite D call. The CDR3 is 15 residues long. Germline V gene sequence: CDR1 SGHVS, CDR2 FQNEAQ. The V gene lost 4 bases and the J gene lost 0 bases, with 11 bases spanning the gap. The CDR3 is CASSSRSGSTDTQYF. In nucleotides, the CDR3 is TGTGCCAGCAGCTCTAGGTCGGGTAGCACAGATACGCAGTATTTT.

J is TRBJ2-5 and V is TRBV5-1, with 15 bases aligning to TRBD2. The CDR3 contains 17 residues. Germline lookup yields CDR1 SGHRS and CDR2 YFSETQ. V trimming: 4 bases; J trimming: 10 bases; junction bases outside the gene matches: 14. The CDR3 nucleotides are TGCGCCAGCAGCCCACGCGGACTAGCGGGGGGGGGAGGTGACCAGTACTTC. As protein: CASSPRGLAGGGGDQYF.

V and J are TRBV28 and TRBJ1-1; the D is unclear. CDR1 and CDR2 from the germline V gene are MDHEN and SYDVKM. The V end was cut by 2 bases, the J end by 11 bases, with 12 bases between. The CDR3 contains 12 residues. The CDR3 reads CASSLISYQAFF. The CDR3, as DNA: TGTGCCAGCAGTTTAATCTCATATCAGGCTTTCTTT.

This chain uses TRBV18 with TRBJ2-4; D may be TRBD1 (5 bases). The CDR3 sequence is 15 residues long. The germline CDR1 and CDR2 sequences are KGHSH and LQKENI. Trimming removed 0 bases from V and 9 bases from J, with 15 bases in between. CDR3: CASSPPSRSQGIQYF. The CDR3 bases are TGTGCCAGCTCACCACCTTCCAGATCCCAGGGCATTCAGTACTTC.

This clone was seen only a few times. The chain carries TRBV27 and TRBJ1-5; tentative D call: TRBD1 (6 bases). Germline CDR1 MNHEY, CDR2 SMNVEV (reference sequence). The V end was cut by 8 bases, the J end by 0 bases, with 14 bases between. CDR3 size: 15 residues. The CDR3, as DNA: TGTGCCAGCGCTATAGGACAGCATAGCAATCAGCCCCAGCATTTT. Translated, it gives CASAIGQHSNQPQHF.

The V and J genes are TRBV27 and TRBJ2-2, with 11 bases that match TRBD2. The J segment lost 0 bases and the V segment lost 3 bases, leaving 3 bases of the junction unmatched. The CDR3 consists of 17 residues. CDR1 and CDR2 (germline): MNHEY, SMNVEV (reference sequence). The CDR3 sequence is CASSFLAGGSNTGELFF. For the CDR3, the DNA is TGTGCCAGCAGTTTTCTAGCGGGAGGATCGAACACCGGGGAGCTGTTTTTT.

The chain links TRBV19 to TRBJ1-1, with D unclear. V was cut by 3 bases and J by 1 base, with 12 bases left in between. This CDR3 is built from 15 residues. The germline gives CDR1 LNHDA, CDR2 SQIVND (reference sequence). The CDR3 protein is CASSMTPSGNTEAFF. The CDR3, as DNA: TGTGCCAGTAGTATGACACCAAGCGGGAACACTGAAGCTTTCTTT.

The chain joins TRBV6-1 to TRBJ1-2; D not certain. Germline V gene data show CDR1 as MNHNS and CDR2 as SASEGT. V was pared by 1 base and J by 0 bases, with 9 bases between. CDR3 length: 15 residues. This CDR3 reads CASSEGPTANYGYTF. The CDR3 region has the DNA TGTGCCAGCAGTGAAGGTCCAACAGCTAACTATGGCTACACCTTC.

Details on this clone: Its ends do not fully match the called genes, so a read error is possible. The CDR3 is CSSSLAGARGNTEAFF. DNA for the CDR3: TGTTCCAGCAGCTTAGCAGGCGCCAGGGGGAACACTGAAGCTTTCTTT. The V call is TRBV7-9, the J call TRBJ1-1; TRBD1 is a possible D gene (6 bases). Looked up from germline, CDR1 is SEHNR and CDR2 is FQNEAQ (reference sequence). This CDR3 contains 16 residues.

This chain connects TRBV11-1 to TRBJ2-7; TRBD1 aligns across 7 bases. V trimming: 4 bases; J trimming: 6 bases; junction bases outside the gene matches: 9. The germline V gene encodes CDR1 SGHAT and CDR2 FQDESV (reference sequence). This CDR3 contains 14 residues. The CDR3 spells CASSSTGQQCEQYF. The CDR3 bases are TGTGCCAGCAGCTCCACGGGACAGCAGTGCGAGCAGTACTTC.

Comments on this clone: The sample holds other DNA sequences that translate to the same CDR3. This sequence joins TRBV11-3 and TRBJ1-1; no reliable D call. With 5 bases removed from V and 2 bases from J, the gap between germline ends came to 9 bases. The germline V gene encodes CDR1 SGHNT and CDR2 YENEEA. The CDR3 length is 13 residues. CDR3 region: CASSPRGNTEAFF. CDR3 DNA: TGTGCCAGCAGCCCGCGGGGAAACACTGAAGCTTTCTTT. The full variable domain, with the rest looked up from reference TRBV11-3 and TRBJ1-1, is EAGVVQSPRYKIIEKKQPVAFWCNPISGHNTLYWYLQNLGQGPELLIRYENEEAVDDSQLPKDRFSAERLKGVDSTLKIQPAELGDSAVYLCASSPRGNTEAFFGQGTRLTVV.

The rearrangement joins TRBV18 to TRBJ2-7, with 9 positions matching TRBD1. CDR1 and CDR2 (germline): KGHSH, LQKENI. The CDR3 is 15 amino acids. The J segment lost 6 bases and the V segment lost 2 bases, leaving 8 bases of the junction unmatched. CDR3 sequence (DNA): TGTGCCAGCTCACCAAGGGACAGGGTGTGGGGCGAGCAGTACTTC. It codes for CASSPRDRVWGEQYF.

V gene TRBV15 combines with J gene TRBJ1-5, with D possibly matching TRBD1 (6 bases). CDR3 size: 13 residues. Germline-derived CDR1 and CDR2 are LNHNV and YYDKDF (reference sequence). The V and J ends lost 3 bases and 6 bases respectively, with 9 bases between them. The CDR3 region has the DNA TGTGCCACCAGCAGGGACAGCGGTCAGCCCCAGCATTTT. Encoded protein: CATSRDSGQPQHF.

The chain carries TRBV4-3 and TRBJ2-2; 8 bases are a match to TRBD1. Germline V lookup: CDR1 LGHNA, CDR2 YSLEER. V was pared by 4 bases and J by 3 bases, with 4 bases of the junction left unmatched. This CDR3 is 15 amino acids long. This CDR3 is CASSLSDRDTGELFF. The CDR3 region has the DNA TGCGCCAGCAGCCTTTCGGACAGGGACACCGGGGAGCTGTTTTTT.

This chain links TRBV7-6 with TRBJ1-5; D possibly corresponds to TRBD1 (5 bases). The CDR3 consists of 15 residues. Germline CDR1 and CDR2: SGHVS and FNYEAQ. Trimming left V 2 bases short and J 5 bases short, with 13 bases between. CDR3 coding DNA: TGTGCCAGCAGCTTAACCGGGGGGTCGGATCAGCCCCAGCATTTT. This encodes CASSLTGGSDQPQHF.

V is TRBV28 and J is TRBJ2-1; D ambiguous. V gave up 6 bases and J gave up 8 bases, with 17 bases separating them. The CDR3 spans 14 residues. Germline V gene sequence: CDR1 MDHEN, CDR2 SYDVKM. Written as DNA, the CDR3 is TGTGCCAGCAGCAATCCCAACCAGGTCCATGAGCAGTTCTTC. Translated, it gives CASSNPNQVHEQFF. The variable domain in full, with the rest retrieved from reference TRBV28 and TRBJ2-1, is DVKVTQSSRYLVKRTGEKVFLECVQDMDHENMFWYRQDPGLGLRLIYFSYDVKMKEKGDIPEGYSVSREKKERFSLILESASTNQTSMYLCASSNPNQVHEQFFGPGTRLTVL.

The V and J genes are TRBV7-8 and TRBJ2-5; 7 bases are shared with TRBD2. The J call is in doubt because the DNA end fits TRBJ2-7 better. The germline gives CDR1 SGHVS, CDR2 FQNEAQ. CDR3 length equals 14 residues. This chain's CDR3 is CASSLYSGNYEQYF. DNA of the CDR3: TGTGCCAGCAGCTTATACAGCGGGAACTACGAGCAGTACTTC.

The J gene is TRBJ1-2, the V gene TRBV6-1; the D gene is possibly TRBD1 (6 bases). Trimming removed 5 bases at V and 7 bases at J, with 14 bases between. CDR1 is MNHNS, CDR2 SASEGT, per germline. CDR3 length: 13 residues. The CDR3 bases are TGTGCCAGCAGTTATGGTTCAGGGGTTGGCTACACCTTC. This sequence encodes CASSYGSGVGYTF.

V and J are TRBV18 and TRBJ2-3; possibly TRBD2 for D (6 bases). Looked up from germline, CDR1 is KGHSH and CDR2 is LQKENI. Trimming removed 4 bases at V and 6 bases at J, with 11 bases between. CDR3 length: 13 amino acids. The CDR3 DNA reads as TGTGCCAGCTCACGGGACTTTGGGGATACGCAGTATTTT. The encoded protein is CASSRDFGDTQYF. The full variable domain, completed using reference TRBV18 and TRBJ2-3, is NAGVMQNPRHLVRRRGQEARLRCSPMKGHSHVYWYRQLPEEGLKFMVYLQKENIIDESGMPKERFSAEFPKEGPSILRIQQVVRGDSAAYFCASSRDFGDTQYFGPGTRLTVL.

The CDR3 sequence is CASSKQGAPEKLFF. The CDR3 DNA reads as TGTGCCAGCAGTAAACAGGGGGCGCCCGAAAAACTGTTTTTT. V and J are TRBV6-6 and TRBJ1-4; 9 bases line up with TRBD1. The CDR3 sequence is 14 residues long. The germline V gene has CDR1 MNHNY and CDR2 SVGAGI (reference sequence). With V trimmed by 5 bases and J by 8 bases, 6 bases remained unmatched.

The genes are TRBV30 and TRBJ1-4, with unresolved D. Germline lookup yields CDR1 GTSNPN and CDR2 SVGIG (reference sequence). The germline V and J ends were trimmed by 5 bases and 7 bases, with 11 bases remaining between them. The CDR3 spans 12 residues. The CDR3 coding sequence is TGTGCCTGGGGGAGGGTCAGTGAAAAACTGTTTTTT. Translation: CAWGRVSEKLFF.

The rearrangement joins TRBV11-2 to TRBJ1-1, with D hard to call. Trimming took 2 bases from V and 1 from J, leaving 5 bases between them. This CDR3 is 13 amino acids long. Germline-derived CDR1 and CDR2 are SGHAT and FQNNGV. CDR3 region: CASSLRRNTEAFF. In nucleotides, the CDR3 is TGTGCCAGCAGCTTAAGGAGGAACACTGAAGCTTTCTTT.

This clone was seen only a few times. In the same sample, other DNA sequences code for this CDR3. The J gene is TRBJ1-5, the V gene TRBV28, with a weak D call TRBD1 (6 bases). The CDR3 length is 16 residues. Germline values: CDR1 MDHEN, CDR2 SYDVKM. V was pared by 5 bases and J by 1 base, with 15 bases between. The CDR3 is CASSPEQGRSNQPQHF. The CDR3 nucleotides read TGTGCCAGCAGTCCAGAACAGGGTCGGAGCAATCAGCCCCAGCATTTT. The full variable domain, completed using reference TRBV28 and TRBJ1-5, is DVKVTQSSRYLVKRTGEKVFLECVQDMDHENMFWYRQDPGLGLRLIYFSYDVKMKEKGDIPEGYSVSREKKERFSLILESASTNQTSMYLCASSPEQGRSNQPQHFGDGTRLSIL.